A single T cell receptor (beta chain) is shown here with its context. In this sample, this clone turned up once. There is no known antigen for this receptor. Base quality data are lacking; no much larger clone is found one base away. V sheds 0 bases and J sheds 0 bases, leaving 6 bases between their ends. Reading the germline V gene (reference sequence) gives CDR1 SGHKS and CDR2 YYEKEE. The CDR3 starts with the cysteine, ends with the phenylalanine, and has 15 residues. This entry keeps only the CDR3 DNA: 45 bases, framed from base 1. The immunoSEQ Assay was used to sequence TCRbeta CDR3 regions. After extraction, genomic DNA underwent amplification by bias-controlled multiplex PCR, followed by high-throughput sequencing. The paper's data handling went like this. To quantify the absolute abundance of each unique TCRbeta CDR3 region, sequences were collapsed and filtered. T cell fraction was estimated by normalizing TCRbeta template counts to usable DNA, which was measured by amplifying reference genes present in all nucleated cells. Repertoire TCRs were annotated as SARS-CoV-2-specific by exact matching of V gene, CDR3 amino acid sequence and J gene to a known reactive TCR set. The reference SARS-CoV-2 TCR set was obtained from MIRA and was filtered for enrichment in COVID-19-positive ImmuneCODE repertoires, whereby public or cross-reactive TCRs were removed. Using the MIRA antigens, annotated TCRs were further analysed by specific ORF or by position within an ORF. Breadth was defined as annotated unique rearrangements over total unique productive rearrangements; depth was the summed frequency of those rearrangements. Group comparisons of TCR breadth used two-sided Wilcoxon rank-sum tests. In its TCRdb copy, this immuneACCESS table keeps in-frame sequences only and misses some clones. Where compared with another copy, unresolved V genes explain less than half of these, and the others have no known cause. V and J calls plus clone size are reproduced from that table; the DNA served to infer D and trimming. Present in this sample are around 340,000 clones, about 87% of which were seen just once. 6.4% of the sample is held by the ten biggest clonotypes.

This sample stems from a study of Ad26.COV2.S vaccination and SARS-CoV-2 variants (dated by TCRdb to the early 2020s). The study in broad terms: Donors in the vaccine arm were drawn from COV1001, a phase I-IIa trial of Ad26.COV2.S in healthy adults that was multicentre, randomized, double-blind and placebo-controlled. Ad26.COV2.S was administered intramuscularly at 5 x 10^10 or 1 x 10^11 viral particles, either as a single shot or as two shots given 56 days apart. Trial participants were randomized into five groups of five, in which low-dose or high-dose Ad26.COV2.S was given once or twice, or placebo was given on both occasions. The TCR-sequenced set comprised around 30 samples: about 19 Ad26.COV2.S vaccine recipients, 5 placebo recipients and 8 SARS-CoV-2 convalescent individuals. Blinding of investigators to trial group allocation was maintained during experiments and outcome assessment. TCRbeta repertoire sequencing was used to assess the specificity and breadth of SARS-CoV-2-reactive T cell receptors after Ad26.COV2.S vaccination. What the research found in general, with its limitations: After vaccination, substantial breadth of spike-specific CD8+ and CD4+ T cell responses was reported. Higher spike-specific TCR breadth was observed in Ad26.COV2.S recipients than in placebo recipients (P = 0.0014). The study was not powered for comparison of responses between vaccine doses or regimens. It was noted by the authors that total T cell responses may have been underestimated by the TCR breadth and depth analyses. Vaccine and placebo recipients had comparable non-spike TCR breadth, which fits with the vaccine containing only spike.

What the treatment or condition label conveys for this sample: 15 to 20 received Ad26.COV2.S at low or high dose, single or two shots; roughly five received placebo; per-sample allocation not given. For vaccine and placebo recipients, the sequenced repertoires came from samples collected on day 63 after the first injection. Cohort 1b enrolled 25 or so adults aged 18-55 years at a single site in Boston, USA, between 29 July and 7 August 2020. Ad26.COV2.S was a replication-incompetent adenovirus type 26 vector that expressed a prefusion-stabilized SARS-CoV-2 spike protein derived from the original Wuhan strain.

The sequence links TRBV5-5 to TRBJ2-2, with no reliable assignment of the D segment. The origin of this receptor is a person between 18 and 60 years old who received the Ad26.COV2.S COVID-19 vaccine or a placebo. The sequences come from peripheral blood, collected in a trial of Ad26.COV2.S vaccine versus placebo. The nucleotide sequence is given as TGTGCCAGCAGCTTGGTTCGGTCGAACACCGGGGAGCTGTTTTTT. Its translation is CASSLVRSNTGELFF.